The sequence of this TCR beta chain was determined in a study of T cell responses to AZD1222 COVID-19 vaccine. The CDR3 spans 18 residues. Germline V gene sequence: CDR1 SGHDN, CDR2 FVKESK. Between the trimmed V and J ends, which lost 1 base and 11 bases, there was a span of 29 bases. Assay: immunoSEQ multiplex PCR; the TCRdb copy retains only in-frame clones and omits some. The sample holds roughly 81,000 clones; around nine tenths are singletons and the top ten take approximately 15%. This clone was found once. The sample here was peripheral blood, taken on day 0 of AZD1222 vaccination. This rearrangement joins TRBV14 to TRBJ1-2, with a weak D call TRBD1 (5 bases). The TCR comes from an adult in good health. CDR3 sequence reads: CASSQVVDRQGGRIGYTF. In DNA, the CDR3 is TGTGCCAGCAGCCAAGTGGTAGATCGGCAGGGCGGAAGGATTGGGTACACCTTC.